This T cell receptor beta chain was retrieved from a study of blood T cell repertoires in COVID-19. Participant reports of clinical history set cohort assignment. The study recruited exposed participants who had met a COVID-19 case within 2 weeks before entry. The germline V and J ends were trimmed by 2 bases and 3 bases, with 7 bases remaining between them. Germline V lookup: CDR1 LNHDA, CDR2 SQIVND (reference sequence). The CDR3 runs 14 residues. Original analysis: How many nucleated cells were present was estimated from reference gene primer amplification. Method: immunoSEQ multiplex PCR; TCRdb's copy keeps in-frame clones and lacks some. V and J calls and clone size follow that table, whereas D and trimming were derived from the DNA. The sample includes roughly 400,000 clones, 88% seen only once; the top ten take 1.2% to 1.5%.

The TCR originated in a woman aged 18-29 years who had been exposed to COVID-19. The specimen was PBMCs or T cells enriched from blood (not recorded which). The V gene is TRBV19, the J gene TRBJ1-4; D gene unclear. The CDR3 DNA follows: TGTGCCAGTAGTATATGGGGAGCTAATGAAAAACTGTTTTTT. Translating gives CASSIWGANEKLFF.